The 11 T cell receptor beta chains listed next were all sequenced from one sample in a study of T cell changes during pregnancy in multiple sclerosis. Method: immunoSEQ multiplex PCR; TCRdb's copy keeps in-frame clones and lacks some. This table holds 73,000 or so clones, about 89% found once. The sequenced sample was peripheral blood, obtained in the second trimester of pregnancy. Every receptor here comes from a female donor with multiple sclerosis, enrolled in a pregnancy study.

The J gene is TRBJ2-3, the V gene TRBV5-4, with TRBD2 matching 9 bases. Germline CDR1 and CDR2: SGHNT and YYREEE (reference sequence). Trimming at V came to 2 bases and at J to 4 bases, leaving 8 bases not matched to a gene. This CDR3 contains 16 residues. CDR3 sequence reads: CASSLELAGIADTQYF. DNA of the CDR3: TGTGCCAGCAGCTTAGAGCTAGCGGGGATTGCAGATACGCAGTATTTT.

In this sample, this clone turned up once. The V call is TRBV5-4, the J call TRBJ1-2; tentative D call: TRBD1 (6 bases). Germline V CDR1 and CDR2: SGHNT, YYREEE (reference sequence). Trimming stripped 2 bases from V and 2 bases from J, with 7 bases between. This CDR3 contains 13 residues. CDR3 loop: CASSFDRNYGYTF. The CDR3 DNA sequence: TGTGCCAGCAGCTTCGACAGGAACTATGGCTACACCTTC.

The J gene is TRBJ1-5, the V gene TRBV19; tentatively, D is TRBD1 (5 bases). This CDR3 contains 15 residues. V shed 3 bases and J shed 1 base, with 10 bases lying between them. CDR1 is LNHDA and CDR2 is SQIVND in the germline V gene (reference sequence). CDR3 region: CASSMADTSNQPQHF. The CDR3, as DNA: TGTGCCAGTAGTATGGCGGACACAAGCAATCAGCCCCAGCATTTT. Drawing the rest from reference TRBV19 and TRBJ1-5, the complete variable domain is DGGITQSPKYLFRKEGQNVTLSCEQNLNHDAMYWYRQDPGQGLRLIYYSQIVNDFQKGDIAEGYSVSREKKESFPLTVTSAQKNPTAFYLCASSMADTSNQPQHFGDGTRLSIL.

The chain is built from TRBV5-5 and TRBJ1-4; D perhaps matches TRBD1 (6 bases). V dropped 4 bases and J dropped 4 bases, with 11 bases sitting between them. Germline V CDR1 and CDR2: SGHKS, YYEKEE (reference sequence). The CDR3 extends over 14 amino acids. CDR3 bases: TGTGCCAGCAGCCGCGGACAGAGTAATGAAAAACTGTTTTTT. Translated, it gives CASSRGQSNEKLFF.

The V gene is TRBV5-4, the J gene TRBJ1-1, with D possibly being TRBD1 (5 bases). Trimming took 0 bases from V and 3 from J, leaving 15 bases between them. The length of the CDR3 is 16 residues. From germline, CDR1 is SGHNT and CDR2 YYREEE (reference sequence). CDR3 protein: CASSLGSQGGDTEAFF. In DNA form, the CDR3 reads TGTGCCAGCAGCTTGGGATCCCAGGGAGGGGACACTGAAGCTTTCTTT. The whole variable domain, remainder taken from reference TRBV5-4 and TRBJ1-1, is ETGVTQSPTHLIKTRGQQVTLRCSSQSGHNTVSWYQQALGQGPQFIFQYYREEENGRGNFPPRFSGLQFPNYSSELNVNALELDDSALYLCASSLGSQGGDTEAFFGQGTRLTVV.

The DNA of the CDR3 is TGTGCCAGTACCCGACAGGGCCCCTACAATGAGCAGTTCTTC. Translation: CASTRQGPYNEQFF. V usage is TRBV19 and J usage is TRBJ2-1; TRBD1 agrees at 7 bases. The CDR3 runs 14 residues. V was pared by 7 bases and J by 2 bases, with 5 bases of the junction left unmatched. The germline CDR1 and CDR2 sequences are LNHDA and SQIVND (reference sequence).

This chain joins TRBV19 and TRBJ2-7; D is unresolved. The CDR3 sequence is 12 residues long. V lost 5 bases to trimming and J lost 5 bases, with 10 bases between them. Looked up from germline, CDR1 is LNHDA and CDR2 is SQIVND (reference sequence). The CDR3 reads CASSPGMHEQYF. The CDR3 DNA reads as TGTGCCAGTAGTCCAGGTATGCACGAGCAGTACTTC.

This clone occurred a few times. This chain connects TRBV7-9 to TRBJ1-2; 10 bases are shared with TRBD1. The CDR3 loop spans 13 amino acids. Germline V gene lookup returns CDR1 SEHNR and CDR2 FQNEAQ (reference sequence). J gave up 8 bases and V 5 bases, and 5 bases lay outside the gene matches. The CDR3 DNA sequence: TGTGCCAGCAGCCCGGGACAGGGGAACGGCTACACCTTC. It codes for CASSPGQGNGYTF. The full variable domain, with the rest looked up from reference TRBV7-9 and TRBJ1-2, is DTGVSQNPRHKITKRGQNVTFRCDPISEHNRLYWYRQTLGQGPEFLTYFQNEAQLEKSRLLSDRFSAERPKGSFSTLEIQRTEQGDSAMYLCASSPGQGNGYTFGSGTRLTVV.

This clone was recorded once. The CDR3 loop reads CSVRGVDRSINYGYTF. The DNA for the CDR3 is TGCAGCGTAAGGGGGGTGGACAGGAGCATTAACTATGGCTACACCTTC. This chain joins TRBV29-1 and TRBJ1-2, with TRBD1 identical over 7 bases. Trimming cost V 6 bases and J 1 base; bases outside gene matches: 14. The CDR3 consists of 16 residues. Germline CDR1 SQVTM, CDR2 ANQGSEA.

The genes are TRBV7-2 and TRBJ2-7; TRBD1 matches at 7 bases. The J segment lost 2 bases and the V segment lost 4 bases, leaving 8 bases of the junction unmatched. The CDR3 runs 15 residues. Per the germline V gene, CDR1 is SGHTA and CDR2 is FQGNSA. CDR3 amino acids: CASSSTGTVAYEQYF. The DNA of the CDR3 is TGTGCCAGCAGCTCAACCGGGACAGTAGCCTACGAGCAGTACTTC.

This clone was detected once. V usage is TRBV15 and J usage is TRBJ1-2, with TRBD1 matching 7 bases. The CDR3 has 16 residues. Germline CDR1 is LNHNV and CDR2 is YYDKDF (reference sequence). V lost 0 bases and J lost 6; bases outside the gene matches: 10. The CDR3 DNA reads as TGTGCCACCAGCAGAGATTTCGGGAAGGGGGCGGATGGCTACACCTTC. Protein: CATSRDFGKGADGYTF.